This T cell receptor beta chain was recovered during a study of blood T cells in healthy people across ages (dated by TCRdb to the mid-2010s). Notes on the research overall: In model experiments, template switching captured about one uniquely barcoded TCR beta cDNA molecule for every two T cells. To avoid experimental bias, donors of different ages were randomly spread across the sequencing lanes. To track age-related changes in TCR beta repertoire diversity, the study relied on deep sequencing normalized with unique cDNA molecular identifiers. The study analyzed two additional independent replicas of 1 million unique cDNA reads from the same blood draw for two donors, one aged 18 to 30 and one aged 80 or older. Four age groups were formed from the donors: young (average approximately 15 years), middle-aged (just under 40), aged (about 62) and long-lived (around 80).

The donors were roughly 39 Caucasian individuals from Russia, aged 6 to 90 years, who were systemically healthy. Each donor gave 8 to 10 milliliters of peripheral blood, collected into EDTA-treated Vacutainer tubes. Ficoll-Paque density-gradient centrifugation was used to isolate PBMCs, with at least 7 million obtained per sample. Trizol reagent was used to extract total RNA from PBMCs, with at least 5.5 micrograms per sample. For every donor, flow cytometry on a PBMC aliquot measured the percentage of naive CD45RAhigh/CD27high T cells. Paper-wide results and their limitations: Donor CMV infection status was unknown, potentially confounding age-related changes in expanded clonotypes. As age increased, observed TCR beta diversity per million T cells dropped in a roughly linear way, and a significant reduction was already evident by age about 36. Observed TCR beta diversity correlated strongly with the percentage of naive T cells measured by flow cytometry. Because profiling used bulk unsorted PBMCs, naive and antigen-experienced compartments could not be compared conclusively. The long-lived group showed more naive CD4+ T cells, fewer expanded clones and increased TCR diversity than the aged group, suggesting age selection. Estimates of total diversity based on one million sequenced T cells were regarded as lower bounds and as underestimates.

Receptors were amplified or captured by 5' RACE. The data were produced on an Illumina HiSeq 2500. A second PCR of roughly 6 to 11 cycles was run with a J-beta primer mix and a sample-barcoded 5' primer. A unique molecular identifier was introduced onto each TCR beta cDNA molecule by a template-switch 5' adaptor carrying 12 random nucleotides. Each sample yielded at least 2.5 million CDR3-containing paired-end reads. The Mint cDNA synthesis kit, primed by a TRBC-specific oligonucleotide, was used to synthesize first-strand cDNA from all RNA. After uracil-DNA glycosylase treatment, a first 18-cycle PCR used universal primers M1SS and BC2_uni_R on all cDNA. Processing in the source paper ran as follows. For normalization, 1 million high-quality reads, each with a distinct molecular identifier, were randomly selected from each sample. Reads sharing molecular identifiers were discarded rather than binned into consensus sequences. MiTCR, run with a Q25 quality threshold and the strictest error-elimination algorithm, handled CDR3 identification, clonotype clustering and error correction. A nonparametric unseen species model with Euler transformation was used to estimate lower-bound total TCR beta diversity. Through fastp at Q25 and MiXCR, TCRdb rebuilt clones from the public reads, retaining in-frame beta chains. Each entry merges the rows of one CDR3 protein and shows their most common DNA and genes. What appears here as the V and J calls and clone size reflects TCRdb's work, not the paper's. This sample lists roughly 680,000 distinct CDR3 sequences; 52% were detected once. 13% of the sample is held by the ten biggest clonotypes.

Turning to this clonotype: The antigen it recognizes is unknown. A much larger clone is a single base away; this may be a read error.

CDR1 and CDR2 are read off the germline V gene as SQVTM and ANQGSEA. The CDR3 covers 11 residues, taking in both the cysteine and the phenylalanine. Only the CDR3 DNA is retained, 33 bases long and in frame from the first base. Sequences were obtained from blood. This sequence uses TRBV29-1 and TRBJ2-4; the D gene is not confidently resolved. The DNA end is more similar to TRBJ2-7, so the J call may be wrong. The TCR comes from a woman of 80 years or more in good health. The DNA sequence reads TGCAGCTGCACTGGTTCTGACGAGCAGTACTTC. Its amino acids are CSCTGSDEQYF.